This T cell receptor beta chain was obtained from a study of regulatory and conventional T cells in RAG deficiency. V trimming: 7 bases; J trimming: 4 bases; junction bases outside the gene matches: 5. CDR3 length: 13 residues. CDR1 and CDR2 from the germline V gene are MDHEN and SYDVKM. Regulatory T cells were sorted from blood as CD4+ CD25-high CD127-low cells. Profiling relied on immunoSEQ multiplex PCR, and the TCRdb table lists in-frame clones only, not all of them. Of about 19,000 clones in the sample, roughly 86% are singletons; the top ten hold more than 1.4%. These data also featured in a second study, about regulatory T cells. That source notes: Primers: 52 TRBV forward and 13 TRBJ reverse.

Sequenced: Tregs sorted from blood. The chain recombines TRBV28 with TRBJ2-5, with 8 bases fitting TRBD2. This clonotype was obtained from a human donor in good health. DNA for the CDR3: TGTGCCAGCAACCTAGCGGGCTCAGAGACCCAGTACTTC. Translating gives CASNLAGSETQYF.